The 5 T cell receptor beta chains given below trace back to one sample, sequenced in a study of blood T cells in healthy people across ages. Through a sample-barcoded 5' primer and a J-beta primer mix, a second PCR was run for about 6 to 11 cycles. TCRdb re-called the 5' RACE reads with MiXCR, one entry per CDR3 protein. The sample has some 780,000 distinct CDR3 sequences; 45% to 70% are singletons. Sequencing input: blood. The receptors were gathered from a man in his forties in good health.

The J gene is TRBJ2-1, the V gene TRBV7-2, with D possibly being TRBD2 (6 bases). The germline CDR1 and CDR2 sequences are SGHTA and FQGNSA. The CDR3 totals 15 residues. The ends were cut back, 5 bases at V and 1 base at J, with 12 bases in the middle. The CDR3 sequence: CASSRRDPSYNEQFF. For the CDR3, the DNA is TGTGCCAGCAGCCGGCGGGACCCATCCTACAATGAGCAGTTCTTC.

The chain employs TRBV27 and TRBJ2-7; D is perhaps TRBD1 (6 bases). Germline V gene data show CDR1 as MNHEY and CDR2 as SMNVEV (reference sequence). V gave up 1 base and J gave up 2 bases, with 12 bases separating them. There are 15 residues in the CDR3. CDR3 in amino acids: CASSLWGQGPYEQYF. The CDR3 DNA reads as TGTGCCAGCAGTTTATGGGGCCAGGGGCCCTACGAGCAGTACTTC.

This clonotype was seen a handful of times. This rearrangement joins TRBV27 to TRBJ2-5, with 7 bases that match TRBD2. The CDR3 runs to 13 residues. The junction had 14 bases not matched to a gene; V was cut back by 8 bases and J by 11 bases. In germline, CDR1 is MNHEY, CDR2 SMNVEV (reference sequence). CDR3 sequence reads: CASLPRSAGEQYF. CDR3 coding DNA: TGTGCCAGCCTCCCGCGGTCGGCGGGGGAGCAGTACTTC.

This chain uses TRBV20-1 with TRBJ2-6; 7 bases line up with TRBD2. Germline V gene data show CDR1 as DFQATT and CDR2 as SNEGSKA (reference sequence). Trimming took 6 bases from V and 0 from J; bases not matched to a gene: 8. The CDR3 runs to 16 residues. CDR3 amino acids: CSARAGTPSGANVLTF. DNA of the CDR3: TGCAGTGCCCGAGCGGGGACTCCCTCTGGGGCCAACGTCCTGACTTTC.

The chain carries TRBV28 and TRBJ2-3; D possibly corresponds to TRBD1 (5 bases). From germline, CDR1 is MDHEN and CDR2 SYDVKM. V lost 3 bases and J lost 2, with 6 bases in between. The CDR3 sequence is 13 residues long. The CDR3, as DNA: TGTGCCAGCAGTTTGACAGACACAGATACGCAGTATTTT. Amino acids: CASSLTDTDTQYF.